The clone carrying this TCR beta chain was picked up a small number of times. These data originate in a study of cytomegalovirus exposure and HLA in healthy donors. Germline CDR1 reads SGHKS; CDR2 reads YYEKEE (reference sequence). V was cut by 4 bases and J by 1 base, with 15 bases left in between. The CDR3 spans 15 residues. In the PCR, 60 Vbeta and 13 Jbeta primers were used. Assay used: immunoSEQ multiplex PCR; TCRdb lists only in-frame clones, some missing. The repertoire holds 150,000 to 180,000 clones, with around 82% as singletons. The rearrangement uses TRBV5-5 and TRBJ2-7; TRBD1 might be the D (5 bases). Sequencing was done on a sample of PBMCs. This clonotype was obtained from a middle-aged woman in good health and CMV-seropositive. As DNA, the CDR3 is TGTGCCAGCAGCCCCTGGGGCTCTCTTTCCTACGAGCAGTACTTC. Protein product: CASSPWGSLSYEQYF. Drawing the rest from reference TRBV5-5 and TRBJ2-7, the complete variable domain is DAGVTQSPTHLIKTRGQQVTLRCSPISGHKSVSWYQQVLGQGPQFIFQYYEKEERGRGNFPDRFSARQFPNYSSELNVNALLLGDSALYLCASSPWGSLSYEQYFGPGTRLTVT.